Only a few counts were recorded for the clone carrying this TCR beta chain. The antigen is not known. The sample is drawn from a study of T cells in Graves' hyperthyroidism and ophthalmopathy. Study-level results: Ophthalmopathy got predicted by the model a median approximately 6.3 months before its onset.

The study enrolled patients aged 18 to 65 with newly diagnosed hyperthyroidism of under 2 months' duration. Any patient presenting with uncontrolled infection, other autoimmune disease, pregnancy or lactation was left out. Using around 10 ml of fresh peripheral blood, PBMCs were prepared. The CDR3 is made up of 18 amino acids. With 1 base clipped from V and 7 bases from J, the junction kept 10 bases outside the gene matches. The germline V gene has CDR1 SSHAT and CDR2 FNYEAQ (reference sequence). The CDR3 regions of TCR beta were amplified from RNA transcripts. Initially, a first-round RT-PCR of the TCR CDR3 employed the HTBI primer set. TCRdb reprocessed the multiplex PCR reads via MiXCR and lists one record per CDR3 protein. The sample lists around 520,000 distinct CDR3 sequences, approximately 15% occurring once.

This TCR derives from a woman between 18 and 30 years old with Graves' hyperthyroidism. The sample consisted of blood. The chain carries TRBV7-7 and TRBJ2-1; 13 bases line up with TRBD2. CDR3 protein: CASSLVPGLAGVLNEQFF. CDR3 nucleotides: TGTGCCAGCAGCTTAGTCCCTGGACTAGCGGGAGTCCTTAATGAGCAGTTCTTC.